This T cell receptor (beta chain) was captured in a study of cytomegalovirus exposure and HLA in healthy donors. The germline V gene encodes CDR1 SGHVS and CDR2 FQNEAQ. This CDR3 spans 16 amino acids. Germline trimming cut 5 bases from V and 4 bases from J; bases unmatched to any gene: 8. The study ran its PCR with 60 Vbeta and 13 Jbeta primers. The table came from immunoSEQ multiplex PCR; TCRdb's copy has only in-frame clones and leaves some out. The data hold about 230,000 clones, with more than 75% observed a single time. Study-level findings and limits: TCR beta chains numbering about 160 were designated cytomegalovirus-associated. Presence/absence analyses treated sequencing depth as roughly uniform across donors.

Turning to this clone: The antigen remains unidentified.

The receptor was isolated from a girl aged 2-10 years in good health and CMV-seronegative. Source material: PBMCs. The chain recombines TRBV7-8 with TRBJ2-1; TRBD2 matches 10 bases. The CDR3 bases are TGTGCCAGCAGCCCGCTAGCGGGAGTAGTTTACAATGAGCAGTTCTTC. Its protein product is CASSPLAGVVYNEQFF.